This T cell receptor beta chain came from a study of cytomegalovirus exposure and HLA in healthy donors. Study overall: A data release that came early held some 84 million unique TCRs from HLA-typed donors.

Deletions cut 6 bases from V and 3 bases from J, with 5 bases between. The CDR3 sequence is 10 residues long. Germline V lookup: CDR1 DFQATT, CDR2 SNEGSKA (reference sequence). Use of 60 Vbeta and 13 Jbeta primers characterized the PCR. Sequencing used immunoSEQ multiplex PCR; TCRdb keeps in-frame clones, though not all of them. The sample records over 50,000 clones, about 80% being singletons. For this clone: Antigen: not known.

General study results and limits: Earlier analysis found most TCR beta V segments productive about 87% or about 30% of the time.

These donors counted as nominally healthy when sampled, but unrecorded immune exposures were likely. Sequencing used PBMCs. The clonotype originates from a man aged 40-50 years in good health and CMV-seronegative. V is TRBV20-1 and J is TRBJ1-1; D remains unclear. CDR3 region: CSAADTEAFF. The CDR3 DNA reads TGCAGTGCCGCGGACACTGAAGCTTTCTTT.